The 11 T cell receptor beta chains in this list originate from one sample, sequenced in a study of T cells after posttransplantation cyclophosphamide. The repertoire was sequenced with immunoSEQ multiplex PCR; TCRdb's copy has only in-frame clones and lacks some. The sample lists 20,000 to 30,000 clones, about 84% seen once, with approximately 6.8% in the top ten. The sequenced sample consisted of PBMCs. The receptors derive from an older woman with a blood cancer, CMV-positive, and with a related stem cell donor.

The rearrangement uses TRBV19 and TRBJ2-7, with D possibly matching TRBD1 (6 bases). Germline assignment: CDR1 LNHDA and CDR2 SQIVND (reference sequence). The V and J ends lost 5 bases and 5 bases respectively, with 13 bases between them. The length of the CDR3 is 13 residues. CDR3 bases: TGTGCCAGTAGTGTACAGGGTCCCAACGAGCAGTACTTC. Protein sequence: CASSVQGPNEQYF.

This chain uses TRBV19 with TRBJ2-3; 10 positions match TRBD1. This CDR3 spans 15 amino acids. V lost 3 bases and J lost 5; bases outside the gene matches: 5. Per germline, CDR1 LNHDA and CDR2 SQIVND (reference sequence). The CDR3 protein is CASSILGQGLDTQYF. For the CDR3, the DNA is TGTGCCAGTAGTATCTTGGGACAGGGGTTAGATACGCAGTATTTT.

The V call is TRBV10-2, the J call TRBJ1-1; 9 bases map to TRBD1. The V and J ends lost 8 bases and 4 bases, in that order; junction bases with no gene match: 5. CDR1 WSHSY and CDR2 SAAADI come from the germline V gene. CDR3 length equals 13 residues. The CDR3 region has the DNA TGCGCCAGCGCTCGACAGGGGGGCACTGAAGCTTTCTTT. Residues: CASARQGGTEAFF.

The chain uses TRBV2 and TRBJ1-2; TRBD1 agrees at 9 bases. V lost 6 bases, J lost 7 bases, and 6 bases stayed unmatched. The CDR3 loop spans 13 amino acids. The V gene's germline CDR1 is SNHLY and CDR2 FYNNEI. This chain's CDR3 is CASRTGQGFGYTF. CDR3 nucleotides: TGTGCCAGCAGGACGGGACAGGGCTTTGGCTACACCTTC.

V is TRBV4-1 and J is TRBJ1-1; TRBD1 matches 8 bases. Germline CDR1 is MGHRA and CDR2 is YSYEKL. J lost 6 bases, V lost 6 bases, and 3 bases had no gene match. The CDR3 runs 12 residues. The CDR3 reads CASRQGGAEAFF. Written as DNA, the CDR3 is TGCGCCAGCAGACAGGGGGGGGCTGAAGCTTTCTTT.

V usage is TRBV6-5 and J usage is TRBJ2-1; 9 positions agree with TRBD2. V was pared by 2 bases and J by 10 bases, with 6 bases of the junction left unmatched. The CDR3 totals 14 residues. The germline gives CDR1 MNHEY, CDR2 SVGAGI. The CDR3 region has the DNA TGTGCCAGCAGTTACGAGGCGGGAGGGCGGGAGCAGTTCTTC. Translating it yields CASSYEAGGREQFF.

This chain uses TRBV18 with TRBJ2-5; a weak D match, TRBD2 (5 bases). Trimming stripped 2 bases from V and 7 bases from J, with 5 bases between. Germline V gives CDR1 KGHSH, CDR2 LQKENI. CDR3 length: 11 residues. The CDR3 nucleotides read TGTGCCAGCTCACCAGAGGGGACCCAGTACTTC. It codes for CASSPEGTQYF.

CDR3 amino acids: CASNRDSLPRGSTDTQYF. CDR3 DNA: TGTGCCAGTAATCGGGACAGCCTCCCTAGGGGTAGCACAGATACGCAGTATTTT. The rearrangement uses TRBV19 and TRBJ2-3; 7 nucleotides match TRBD1. This CDR3 is built from 18 residues. In germline, CDR1 is LNHDA, CDR2 SQIVND (reference sequence). V dropped 7 bases and J dropped 0; count of bases not matched to a gene: 16.

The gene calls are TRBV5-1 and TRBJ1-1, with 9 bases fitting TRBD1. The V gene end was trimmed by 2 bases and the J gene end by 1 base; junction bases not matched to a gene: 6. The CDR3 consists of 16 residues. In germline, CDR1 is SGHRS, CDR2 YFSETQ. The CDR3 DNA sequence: TGCGCCAGCAGCTTTTCTCGACAGGGGGGGAACACTGAAGCTTTCTTT. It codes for CASSFSRQGGNTEAFF.

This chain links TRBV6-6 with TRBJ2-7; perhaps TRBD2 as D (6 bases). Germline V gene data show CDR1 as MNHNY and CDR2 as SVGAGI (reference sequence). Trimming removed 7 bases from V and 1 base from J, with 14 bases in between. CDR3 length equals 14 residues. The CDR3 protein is CASTPVEGSYEQYF. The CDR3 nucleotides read TGTGCCAGCACCCCGGTGGAGGGTTCCTACGAGCAGTACTTC.

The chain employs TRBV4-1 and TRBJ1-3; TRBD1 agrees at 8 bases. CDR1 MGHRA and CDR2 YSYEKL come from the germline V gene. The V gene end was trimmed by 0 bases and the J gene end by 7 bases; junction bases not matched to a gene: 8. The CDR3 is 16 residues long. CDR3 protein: CASSQEGDRNSNTIYF. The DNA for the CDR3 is TGCGCCAGCAGCCAAGAAGGGGACAGGAATAGTAACACCATATATTTT.